The rows below give T cell receptor beta chains drawn from one sample of a study of cytomegalovirus exposure and HLA in healthy donors. TCRdb's table, derived via immunoSEQ multiplex PCR, lists solely in-frame clones and lacks some. The top ten hold approximately 1.5% of the sample, which has 150,000 to 200,000 clones, 77% seen once. The specimen sequenced was PBMCs. The receptors originated from a man aged 18 to 29 in good health and CMV-seronegative. Each CDR3 is given with its conserved first and last residue. D genes are given only for firm matches. Rows give clone size only sometimes, using once, few, many, or a class for an expanded clone.

v_gene: TRBV9; j_gene: TRBJ2-1; d_gene: TRBD1; abundance: NA; CDR3aa: CASSEDRGSYNEQFF; CDR3nt: TGTGCCAGCAGCGAGGACAGGGGGTCCTACAATGAGCAGTTCTTC
v_gene: TRBV18; j_gene: TRBJ2-1; d_gene: NA; abundance: NA; CDR3aa: CASSKLENEQFF; CDR3nt: TGTGCCAGCTCAAAACTAGAGAATGAGCAGTTCTTC
v_gene: TRBV21-1; j_gene: TRBJ1-1; d_gene: NA; abundance: few; CDR3aa: CASPLLNRGGAFF; CDR3nt: TGTGCCAGCCCGCTTTTAAACAGGGGGGGAGCTTTCTTT
v_gene: TRBV13; j_gene: TRBJ1-2; d_gene: TRBD1; abundance: few; CDR3aa: CASSLQGQAYGYTF; CDR3nt: TGTGCCAGCAGCCTCCAAGGACAGGCCTATGGCTACACCTTC
v_gene: TRBV30; j_gene: TRBJ2-3; d_gene: NA; abundance: few; CDR3aa: CAWTSSGDTQYF; CDR3nt: TGTGCCTGGACCTCCTCGGGAGATACGCAGTATTTT
v_gene: TRBV10-3; j_gene: TRBJ1-2; d_gene: NA; abundance: NA; CDR3aa: CAIKFQGGNYGYTF; CDR3nt: TGTGCCATCAAGTTCCAGGGAGGAAACTATGGCTACACCTTC
v_gene: TRBV6-6; j_gene: TRBJ2-1; d_gene: NA; abundance: NA; CDR3aa: CASRAEEQFF; CDR3nt: TGTGCCAGCAGAGCGGAGGAGCAGTTCTTC
v_gene: TRBV27; j_gene: TRBJ1-1; d_gene: NA; abundance: once; CDR3aa: CASSSLGGADTEAFF; CDR3nt: TGTGCCAGCAGTTCCTTGGGGGGGGCGGACACTGAAGCTTTCTTT
v_gene: TRBV19; j_gene: TRBJ2-3; d_gene: NA; abundance: NA; CDR3aa: CASAGDTQYF; CDR3nt: TGTGCCAGTGCGGGGGATACGCAGTATTTT
v_gene: TRBV25-1; j_gene: TRBJ1-1; d_gene: NA; abundance: NA; CDR3aa: CASSFAEGNTEAFF; CDR3nt: TGTGCCAGCAGCTTTGCGGAGGGGAACACTGAAGCTTTCTTT
v_gene: TRBV29-1; j_gene: TRBJ2-7; d_gene: TRBD1; abundance: NA; CDR3aa: CSVVETGNYEQYF; CDR3nt: TGCAGCGTTGTGGAGACAGGGAACTACGAGCAGTACTTC
v_gene: TRBV6-5; j_gene: TRBJ1-2; d_gene: NA; abundance: NA; CDR3aa: CASSLGPGLAGYTF; CDR3nt: TGTGCCAGCAGCCTCGGCCCAGGCTTGGCTGGCTACACCTTC
v_gene: TRBV6-5; j_gene: TRBJ2-7; d_gene: TRBD2; abundance: NA; CDR3aa: CASKRAGVGEQYF; CDR3nt: TGTGCCAGCAAAAGGGCGGGGGTCGGGGAGCAGTACTTC
v_gene: TRBV29-1; j_gene: TRBJ1-2; d_gene: TRBD1; abundance: NA; CDR3aa: CSVTDGQGAYYSSGYTF; CDR3nt: TGCAGCGTTACTGACGGACAGGGGGCGTATTATTCTAGTGGCTACACCTTC
v_gene: TRBV7-2; j_gene: TRBJ2-3; d_gene: NA; abundance: NA; CDR3aa: CASSLKTGVTDTQYF; CDR3nt: TGTGCCAGCAGCCTCAAAACGGGAGTAACAGATACGCAGTATTTT
v_gene: TRBV6-6; j_gene: TRBJ2-7; d_gene: NA; abundance: NA; CDR3aa: CASSYLDSRYEQYF; CDR3nt: TGTGCCAGCAGTTATTTGGACAGTCGCTACGAGCAGTACTTC
v_gene: TRBV6-4; j_gene: TRBJ1-6; d_gene: NA; abundance: NA; CDR3aa: CASSAFYNSPLHF; CDR3nt: TGTGCCAGCAGTGCCTTCTATAATTCACCCCTCCACTTT
v_gene: TRBV9; j_gene: TRBJ1-1; d_gene: TRBD1; abundance: NA; CDR3aa: CASSETGDNTEAFF; CDR3nt: TGTGCCAGCAGCGAGACAGGGGACAACACTGAAGCTTTCTTT
v_gene: TRBV5-5; j_gene: TRBJ1-1; d_gene: NA; abundance: NA; CDR3aa: CASSLEVIMNTEAFF; CDR3nt: TGTGCCAGCAGCTTAGAGGTGATTATGAACACTGAAGCTTTCTTT
v_gene: TRBV4-1; j_gene: TRBJ1-2; d_gene: TRBD1; abundance: once; CDR3aa: CASSQEVTGVLYGYTF; CDR3nt: TGCGCCAGCAGCCAAGAGGTGACAGGGGTCCTATATGGCTACACCTTC
v_gene: TRBV5-4; j_gene: TRBJ2-1; d_gene: TRBD2; abundance: NA; CDR3aa: CASSATSGPGLEQFF; CDR3nt: TGTGCCAGCAGCGCGACTAGCGGGCCAGGGTTAGAGCAGTTCTTC
v_gene: TRBV6-6; j_gene: TRBJ2-7; d_gene: TRBD2; abundance: NA; CDR3aa: CASRPPGTSTPYEQYF; CDR3nt: TGTGCCAGCAGACCCCCCGGGACTAGCACCCCCTACGAGCAGTACTTC
v_gene: TRBV29-1; j_gene: TRBJ2-2; d_gene: NA; abundance: NA; CDR3aa: CSVVLEQPNTGELFF; CDR3nt: TGCAGCGTTGTACTGGAACAGCCGAACACCGGGGAGCTGTTTTTT
v_gene: TRBV9; j_gene: TRBJ1-3; d_gene: NA; abundance: NA; CDR3aa: CASTPNSGNTIYF; CDR3nt: TGTGCCAGCACCCCAAACTCTGGAAACACCATATATTTT
v_gene: TRBV30; j_gene: TRBJ2-5; d_gene: TRBD2; abundance: NA; CDR3aa: CAWSVGSGRAWQYF; CDR3nt: TGTGCCTGGAGTGTAGGTAGCGGGAGGGCCTGGCAGTACTTC
v_gene: TRBV27; j_gene: TRBJ2-7; d_gene: TRBD2; abundance: few; CDR3aa: CASSLHGRGEQYF; CDR3nt: TGTGCCAGCAGTTTACACGGGAGGGGCGAGCAGTACTTC
v_gene: TRBV27; j_gene: TRBJ2-3; d_gene: NA; abundance: NA; CDR3aa: CASSASQGSPQYF; CDR3nt: TGTGCCAGCAGTGCGTCTCAGGGGTCTCCGCAGTATTTT
v_gene: TRBV30; j_gene: TRBJ1-5; d_gene: NA; abundance: NA; CDR3aa: CAWSVVPGVVPQHF; CDR3nt: TGTGCCTGGAGTGTAGTACCGGGGGTTGTGCCCCAGCATTTT
v_gene: TRBV5-1; j_gene: TRBJ2-1; d_gene: TRBD2; abundance: NA; CDR3aa: CASSPTSGRENEQFF; CDR3nt: TGCGCCAGCAGCCCAACTAGCGGGAGAGAGAATGAGCAGTTCTTC
v_gene: TRBV6-5; j_gene: TRBJ2-5; d_gene: NA; abundance: NA; CDR3aa: CASSYSVAGRRETQYF; CDR3nt: TGTGCCAGCAGTTACTCGGTGGCAGGGAGGCGGGAGACCCAGTACTTC
v_gene: TRBV6-1; j_gene: TRBJ1-2; d_gene: NA; abundance: NA; CDR3aa: CASSANPPATASGYTF; CDR3nt: TGTGCCAGCAGTGCAAACCCTCCGGCGACAGCTTCTGGCTACACCTTC
v_gene: TRBV2; j_gene: TRBJ2-2; d_gene: TRBD2; abundance: NA; CDR3aa: CASSPQGLAGVTGELFF; CDR3nt: TGTGCCAGCAGTCCGCAAGGACTAGCGGGGGTAACCGGGGAGCTGTTTTTT
v_gene: TRBV7-2; j_gene: TRBJ2-3; d_gene: TRBD2; abundance: NA; CDR3aa: CASSLFIGGAVDTQYF; CDR3nt: TGTGCCAGCAGCTTATTCATCGGGGGGGCCGTAGATACGCAGTATTTT
v_gene: TRBV2; j_gene: TRBJ1-1; d_gene: NA; abundance: NA; CDR3aa: CASSYRSWNTEAFF; CDR3nt: TGTGCCAGCAGCTACCGTAGCTGGAACACTGAAGCTTTCTTT
v_gene: TRBV30; j_gene: TRBJ2-1; d_gene: NA; abundance: NA; CDR3aa: CAWSGRAGEQFF; CDR3nt: TGTGCCTGGAGCGGGAGAGCCGGTGAGCAGTTCTTC
v_gene: TRBV2; j_gene: TRBJ2-7; d_gene: NA; abundance: NA; CDR3aa: CASSPSREQYF; CDR3nt: TGTGCCAGCAGTCCCTCGCGGGAGCAGTACTTC
v_gene: TRBV19; j_gene: TRBJ2-7; d_gene: TRBD1; abundance: NA; CDR3aa: CASSHLEGAREQYF; CDR3nt: TGTGCCAGTAGCCATCTCGAGGGGGCGAGGGAGCAGTACTTC